This T cell receptor beta chain was sequenced for a study of blood T cell repertoires in COVID-19 (TCRdb year 2020). With respect to the entire study: Samples covering the acute and convalescent phases of COVID-19 were provided by collaborators in the United States, Italy and Spain. Nearly every sample came with metadata listing a de-identified subject ID, COVID-19 status, age in years and sex. Deeply sampled blood TCRbeta repertoires from subjects exposed to, actively infected with, or recovered from COVID-19 were included in the dataset. The repertoires were released in a freely available public database meant as a resource for research on the immune response to SARS-CoV-2. Where available, HLA class I and class II types were taken from metadata supplied by the sample provider and were not determined by assay-based typing. The samples were drawn from two sources: the first 160 participants of the ongoing ImmuneRACE study, and about 1,300 subjects contributed by 6 global collaborators. The prospective study material was composed of cDNA or gDNA derived from T cells, B-cell-depleted T cells, or PBMCs.

What the research found in general, with its limitations: How much clinical and demographic metadata was included differed by source and by participant, and the metadata was provided uncurated.

The immunoSEQ Assay, a bias-controlled multiplex PCR, was used to amplify TCRbeta CDR3 regions from genomic DNA. On the study's bioinformatics: Nucleated cell counts per sample were estimated from amplification of reference gene primers within the assay. Sequence reads were collapsed and filtered to measure the absolute abundance of every unique TCRbeta CDR3 rearrangement. For each sample, productive Simpson clonality was calculated as the square root of Simpson's diversity index over productive rearrangements. TCRdb carries this immuneACCESS record with in-frame sequences only. Its versions omit some clonotypes, under half of them owing to an unresolved V gene in the studies checked, with the rest unexplained. Clonal size and the V and J genes are those of that table, whereas D and trimming came from the DNA. In all, the sample holds 130,000 or so clones, and about 85% of those were seen once. The leading ten clones occupy around 4.5% of the sample.

Worth noting for this clone: The clone's antigen remains unknown. No qualities accompany the bases; no much larger clone lies one base away.

The collaborating institutions used their own protocols to collect whole blood in K2EDTA tubes. For TCRbeta analysis, collaborator samples were shipped as frozen whole blood, as isolated PBMCs, or as DNA extracted from either sample type. The germline V gene yields SGHRS for CDR1 and YFSETQ for CDR2. Reading from cysteine to phenylalanine, the CDR3 counts 15 amino acids. Only the CDR3 portion is preserved as DNA: 45 bases, with reading frame beginning at the first base. V loses 1 base at its end and J loses 5 bases; junction bases beyond the gene matches: 5. Sequencing was carried out using peripheral blood. This receptor was taken from a human donor in a cohort sampled during active COVID-19. In this chain, TRBV5-1 is recombined with TRBJ2-5; 10 middle bases align to TRBD2. The encoded CDR3 is CASSLSSGSRETQYF. The nucleotide sequence reads TGCGCCAGCAGCTTGTCTAGCGGGAGTAGGGAGACCCAGTACTTC.